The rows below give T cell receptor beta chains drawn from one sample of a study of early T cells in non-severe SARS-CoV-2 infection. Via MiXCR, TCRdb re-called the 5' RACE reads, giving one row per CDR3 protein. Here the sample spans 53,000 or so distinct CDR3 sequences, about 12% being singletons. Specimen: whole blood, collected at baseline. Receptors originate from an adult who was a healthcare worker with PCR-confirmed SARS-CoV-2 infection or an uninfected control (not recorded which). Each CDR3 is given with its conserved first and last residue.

CDR3aa: CASSPTAVSGANVLTF; v_gene: TRBV7-3; len: 16; j_gene: TRBJ2-6
CDR3aa: CASSLARGWPEAFF; v_gene: TRBV11-2; len: 14; j_gene: TRBJ1-1
CDR3aa: CASRMTENTEVFF; v_gene: TRBV6-5; len: 13; j_gene: TRBJ1-1
CDR3aa: CASTKGGSPLHF; v_gene: TRBV27; len: 12; j_gene: TRBJ1-6
CDR3aa: CASSLVAHNEQFF; v_gene: TRBV27; len: 13; j_gene: TRBJ2-1
CDR3aa: CASSLVGQGKETQYF; v_gene: TRBV5-1; len: 15; j_gene: TRBJ2-5
CDR3aa: CASSQEGHFQETQYF; v_gene: TRBV3-1; len: 15; j_gene: TRBJ2-5
CDR3aa: CAISEDGVYNEQFF; v_gene: TRBV10-3; len: 14; j_gene: TRBJ2-1
CDR3aa: CASSHRQGESGNEQYF; v_gene: TRBV11-3; len: 16; j_gene: TRBJ2-7
CDR3aa: CASTDGGTYGYTF; v_gene: TRBV19; len: 13; j_gene: TRBJ1-2
CDR3aa: CSVKVLGVLGEQYF; v_gene: TRBV29-1; len: 14; j_gene: TRBJ2-7
CDR3aa: CASSPQRTQRNGGELFF; v_gene: TRBV12-3/TRBV12-4; len: 17; j_gene: TRBJ2-2
CDR3aa: CSALSGSFHNEQFF; v_gene: TRBV20-1; len: 14; j_gene: TRBJ2-1
CDR3aa: CASSLGGPEAFF; v_gene: TRBV7-2; len: 12; j_gene: TRBJ1-1
CDR3aa: CASSRTYTQYF; v_gene: TRBV28; len: 11; j_gene: TRBJ2-3
CDR3aa: CASSQENEQYF; v_gene: TRBV4-2; len: 11; j_gene: TRBJ2-7
CDR3aa: CASSGSGPEAFF; v_gene: TRBV18; len: 12; j_gene: TRBJ1-1
CDR3aa: CASSSVSGNTIYF; v_gene: TRBV18; len: 13; j_gene: TRBJ1-3
CDR3aa: CASSYAGSINEAFF; v_gene: TRBV6-2/TRBV6-3; len: 14; j_gene: TRBJ1-1
CDR3aa: CASNRGGPTEAFF; v_gene: TRBV7-2; len: 13; j_gene: TRBJ1-1
CDR3aa: CASNNGGARYEQYF; v_gene: TRBV9; len: 14; j_gene: TRBJ2-7
CDR3aa: CASSLPLSRQETQYF; v_gene: TRBV28; len: 15; j_gene: TRBJ2-5
CDR3aa: CASSLRRDTYQPQHF; v_gene: TRBV18; len: 15; j_gene: TRBJ1-5
CDR3aa: CASSISTWNTGELFF; v_gene: TRBV9; len: 15; j_gene: TRBJ2-2
CDR3aa: CASSPGVVFYGYTF; v_gene: TRBV6-2/TRBV6-3; len: 14; j_gene: TRBJ1-2
CDR3aa: CASNPTASRVGGNEQFF; v_gene: TRBV5-4; len: 17; j_gene: TRBJ2-1
CDR3aa: CASSLDLGRMSSYNEQFF; v_gene: TRBV11-3; len: 18; j_gene: TRBJ2-1
CDR3aa: CASSLGAGNQPQHF; v_gene: TRBV7-3; len: 14; j_gene: TRBJ1-5
CDR3aa: CASRVDSNQPQHF; v_gene: TRBV6-5; len: 13; j_gene: TRBJ1-5
CDR3aa: CSATITGVYEQYF; v_gene: TRBV20-1; len: 13; j_gene: TRBJ2-7
CDR3aa: CASSAGQGTWNWEWTGELFF; v_gene: TRBV12-3/TRBV12-4; len: 20; j_gene: TRBJ2-2
CDR3aa: CSARLAYEQYF; v_gene: TRBV20-1; len: 11; j_gene: TRBJ2-7
CDR3aa: CASKRHSGNTIYF; v_gene: TRBV28; len: 13; j_gene: TRBJ1-3
CDR3aa: CASSPRQAGGQETQYF; v_gene: TRBV18; len: 16; j_gene: TRBJ2-5
CDR3aa: CASSLALVNEQYF; v_gene: TRBV7-8; len: 13; j_gene: TRBJ2-7
CDR3aa: CASSLVTYEQYF; v_gene: TRBV28; len: 12; j_gene: TRBJ2-7
CDR3aa: CASKFPTSREQFF; v_gene: TRBV28; len: 13; j_gene: TRBJ2-1
CDR3aa: CASSLRQVDTQYF; v_gene: TRBV28; len: 13; j_gene: TRBJ2-3
CDR3aa: CASSLEGPSYEQYF; v_gene: TRBV28; len: 14; j_gene: TRBJ2-7
CDR3aa: CSAREGGRNEKLFF; v_gene: TRBV20-1; len: 14; j_gene: TRBJ1-4
CDR3aa: CASSLRDDSAYEQYF; v_gene: TRBV7-2; len: 15; j_gene: TRBJ2-7
CDR3aa: CASSVGLSSTDTQYF; v_gene: TRBV12-3/TRBV12-4; len: 15; j_gene: TRBJ2-3
CDR3aa: CASSYGGAGQPQHF; v_gene: TRBV6-2/TRBV6-3; len: 14; j_gene: TRBJ1-5
CDR3aa: CASSREETQYF; v_gene: TRBV7-9; len: 11; j_gene: TRBJ2-5
CDR3aa: CASSLGREIEAFF; v_gene: TRBV28; len: 13; j_gene: TRBJ1-1
CDR3aa: CASSPPGEMNTEAFF; v_gene: TRBV6-5; len: 15; j_gene: TRBJ1-1
CDR3aa: CSVWGSPPDLYNEQFF; v_gene: TRBV29-1; len: 16; j_gene: TRBJ2-1
CDR3aa: CASSPTVGSSKETQYF; v_gene: TRBV7-9; len: 16; j_gene: TRBJ2-5
CDR3aa: CASSLGPDTEAFF; v_gene: TRBV11-2; len: 13; j_gene: TRBJ1-1
CDR3aa: CASSYSGGEQFF; v_gene: TRBV7-6; len: 12; j_gene: TRBJ2-1
CDR3aa: CASTSGTSGSYEQYF; v_gene: TRBV12-3/TRBV12-4; len: 15; j_gene: TRBJ2-7
CDR3aa: CASSVGQGAAGELFF; v_gene: TRBV7-3; len: 15; j_gene: TRBJ2-2
CDR3aa: CSARGQGFYTGELFF; v_gene: TRBV20-1; len: 15; j_gene: TRBJ2-2
CDR3aa: CASSQGATSGNTGELFF; v_gene: TRBV14; len: 17; j_gene: TRBJ2-2